This TCR beta chain was identified during a study of memory CD4+ T cells and cytomegalovirus serostatus. Study at large: Of the healthy Belgian adults, 9 were CMV seropositive and 20 to 25 seronegative. Findings and caveats of the study: Suggested: most of the CMV-linked TCR signature lies in CD4+ memory cells. About 40% of the roughly 160 known CMV-associated TCRbeta sequences appeared in CD4+ memory.

V was cut by 0 bases and J by 2 bases, with 11 bases left in between. The CDR3 sequence is 17 residues long. Germline V gene data show CDR1 as MNHNS and CDR2 as SASEGT. The assay was immunoSEQ multiplex PCR, and TCRdb's table has in-frame clones only and misses some. Here the sample spans some 50,000 clones, roughly 72% being singletons. On this clone: Its target is not known.

Single viable CD3+CD4+CD8-CD45RO+ cells were sorted as the memory CD4+ T cells. Donors' CMV status reflects serum IgG against pp150, pp28, p38, p52. The receptor was isolated from an adult in good health and CMV-seronegative. Specimen: memory CD4+ T cells from blood. The chain employs TRBV6-1 and TRBJ2-6; D uncertain. The CDR3 protein is CASSEARRVTGANVLTF. The DNA for the CDR3 is TGTGCCAGCAGTGAAGCGCGACGGGTTACTGGGGCCAACGTCCTGACTTTC.